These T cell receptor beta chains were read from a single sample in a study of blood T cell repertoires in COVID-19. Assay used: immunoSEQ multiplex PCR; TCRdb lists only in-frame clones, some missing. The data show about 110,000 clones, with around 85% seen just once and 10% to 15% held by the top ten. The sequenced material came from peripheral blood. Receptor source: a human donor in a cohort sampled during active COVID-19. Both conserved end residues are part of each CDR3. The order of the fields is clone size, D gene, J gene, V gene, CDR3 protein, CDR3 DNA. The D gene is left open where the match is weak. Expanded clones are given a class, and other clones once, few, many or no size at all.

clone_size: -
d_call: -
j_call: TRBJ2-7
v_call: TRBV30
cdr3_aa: CAWSVGVRTYEQYF
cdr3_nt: TGTGCCTGGAGTGTAGGGGTCAGAACCTACGAGCAGTACTTC

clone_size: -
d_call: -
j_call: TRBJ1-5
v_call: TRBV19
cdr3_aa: CASSTTGYSNQPQHF
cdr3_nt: TGTGCCAGTAGTACCACAGGGTATAGCAATCAGCCCCAGCATTTT

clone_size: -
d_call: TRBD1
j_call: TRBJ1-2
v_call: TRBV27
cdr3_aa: CASSPLDRGSYGYTF
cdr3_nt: TGTGCCAGCAGTCCCTTGGACAGGGGATCCTATGGCTACACCTTC

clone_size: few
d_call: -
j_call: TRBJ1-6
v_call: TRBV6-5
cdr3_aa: CASSRTVYNSPLHF
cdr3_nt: TGTGCCAGCAGTCGGACAGTCTATAATTCACCCCTCCACTTT

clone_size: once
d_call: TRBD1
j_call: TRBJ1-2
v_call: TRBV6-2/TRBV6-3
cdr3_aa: CASSNPQMTGGESGYTF
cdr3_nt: TGTGCCAGCAGCAACCCCCAGATGACAGGGGGCGAGAGTGGCTACACCTTC

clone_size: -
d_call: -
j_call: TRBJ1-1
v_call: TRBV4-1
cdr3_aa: CASSQDSLQAFF
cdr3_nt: TGCGCCAGCAGCCAAGATAGTCTCCAAGCTTTCTTT

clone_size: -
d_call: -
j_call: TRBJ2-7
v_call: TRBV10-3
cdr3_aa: CAITEGRQPSSYEQYF
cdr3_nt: TGTGCCATCACCGAGGGTCGACAACCGAGCTCCTACGAGCAGTACTTC

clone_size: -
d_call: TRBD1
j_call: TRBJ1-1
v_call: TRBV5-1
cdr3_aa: CASSLGDRVRTEAFF
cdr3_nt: TGCGCCAGCAGCTTGGGGGACAGGGTTAGGACTGAAGCTTTCTTT

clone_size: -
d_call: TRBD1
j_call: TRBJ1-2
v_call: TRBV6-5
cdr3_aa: CASSPPGQGSSGYTF
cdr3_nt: TGTGCCAGCAGTCCCCCGGGACAGGGAAGTAGTGGCTACACCTTC

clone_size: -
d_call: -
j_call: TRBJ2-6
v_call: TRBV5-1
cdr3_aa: CASSLSGANVLTF
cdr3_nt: TGCGCCAGCAGTTTATCTGGGGCCAACGTCCTGACTTTC

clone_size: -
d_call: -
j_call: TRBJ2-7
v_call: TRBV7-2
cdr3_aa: CASSVVPGGEQYF
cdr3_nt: TGTGCCAGCAGCGTAGTCCCGGGTGGCGAGCAGTACTTC

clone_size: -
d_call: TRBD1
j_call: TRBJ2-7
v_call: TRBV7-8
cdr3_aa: CASSLQGANEQYF
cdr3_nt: TGTGCCAGCAGCTTACAGGGGGCTAACGAGCAGTACTTC

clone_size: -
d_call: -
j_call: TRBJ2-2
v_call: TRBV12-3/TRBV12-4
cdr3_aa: CASSLSAGELFF
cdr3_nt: TGTGCCAGCAGTTTAAGCGCCGGGGAGCTGTTTTTT

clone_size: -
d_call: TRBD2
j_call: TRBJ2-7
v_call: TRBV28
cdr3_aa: CASSLGGGAYEQYF
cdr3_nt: TGTGCCAGCAGTTTAGGTGGGGGGGCCTACGAGCAGTACTTC

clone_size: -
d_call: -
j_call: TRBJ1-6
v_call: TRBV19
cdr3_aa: CASSIVSRGGNSPLHF
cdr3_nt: TGTGCCAGTAGTATAGTTTCCAGGGGTGGCAATTCACCCCTCCACTTT

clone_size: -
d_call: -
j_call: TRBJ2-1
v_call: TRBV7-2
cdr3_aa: CASSPTGRDNEQFF
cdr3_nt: TGTGCCAGCAGCCCCACCGGGAGAGACAATGAGCAGTTCTTC

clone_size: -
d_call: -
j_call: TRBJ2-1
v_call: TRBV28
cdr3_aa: CASSLRRRGYNEQFF
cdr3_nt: TGTGCCAGCAGTTTGAGGCGCAGGGGCTACAATGAGCAGTTCTTC

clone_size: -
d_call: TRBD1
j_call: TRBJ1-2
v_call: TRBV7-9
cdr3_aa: CASSLTPDRVYGYTF
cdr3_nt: TGTGCCAGCAGCCTTACCCCGGACAGGGTCTACGGCTACACCTTC

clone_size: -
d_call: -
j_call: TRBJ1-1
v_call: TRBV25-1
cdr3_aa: CASSRQASLGSEAFF
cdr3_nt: TGTGCCAGCAGTCGACAGGCGTCTCTGGGGTCTGAAGCTTTCTTT

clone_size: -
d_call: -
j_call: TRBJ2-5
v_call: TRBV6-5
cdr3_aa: CASSHSLAEGQETQYF
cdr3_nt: TGTGCCAGCAGTCACTCCCTGGCGGAGGGGCAGGAGACCCAGTACTTC

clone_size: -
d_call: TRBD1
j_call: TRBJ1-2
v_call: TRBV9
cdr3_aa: CASSVVPSSGTGGYTF
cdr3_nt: TGTGCCAGCAGCGTAGTCCCGTCCTCAGGGACAGGGGGCTACACCTTC

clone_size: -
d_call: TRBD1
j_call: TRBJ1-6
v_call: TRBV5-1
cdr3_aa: CASSATGTGGSPLHF
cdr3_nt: TGCGCCAGCAGCGCAACCGGGACAGGGGGATCACCCCTCCACTTT

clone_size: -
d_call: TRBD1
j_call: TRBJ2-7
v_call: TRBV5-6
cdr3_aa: CASSLYVRGSSYEQYF
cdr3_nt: TGTGCCAGCAGCTTGTATGTCAGGGGGTCCTCCTACGAGCAGTACTTC

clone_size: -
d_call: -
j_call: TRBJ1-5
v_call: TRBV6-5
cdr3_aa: CASRSTRDQPQHF
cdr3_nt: TGTGCCAGCAGGAGCACCAGGGATCAGCCCCAGCATTTT

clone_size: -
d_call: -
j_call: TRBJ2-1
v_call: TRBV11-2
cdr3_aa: CASSFQAVEQFF
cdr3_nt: TGTGCCAGCAGCTTCCAAGCGGTTGAGCAGTTCTTC

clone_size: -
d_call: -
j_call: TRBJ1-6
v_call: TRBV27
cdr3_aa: CASSFSQSPLHF
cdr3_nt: TGTGCCAGCAGTTTTAGTCAATCACCCCTCCACTTT

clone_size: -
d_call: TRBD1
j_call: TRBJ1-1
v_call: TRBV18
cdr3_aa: CASSPIPGQGPPEAFF
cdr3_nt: TGTGCCAGCTCACCTATCCCGGGACAGGGGCCCCCTGAAGCTTTCTTT

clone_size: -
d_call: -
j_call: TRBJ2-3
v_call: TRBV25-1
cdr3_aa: CASSDSRRGGTDTQYF
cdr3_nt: TGTGCCAGCAGTGACTCCCGCAGGGGAGGGACAGATACGCAGTATTTT

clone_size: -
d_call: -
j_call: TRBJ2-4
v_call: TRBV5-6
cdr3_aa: CASSFRELAKNIQYF
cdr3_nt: TGTGCCAGCAGCTTCAGGGAACTAGCCAAAAACATTCAGTACTTC

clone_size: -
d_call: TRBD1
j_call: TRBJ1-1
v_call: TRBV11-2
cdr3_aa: CASSLSSPGGKTEAFF
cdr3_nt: TGTGCCAGCAGCTTATCCTCCCCAGGGGGCAAAACTGAAGCTTTCTTT

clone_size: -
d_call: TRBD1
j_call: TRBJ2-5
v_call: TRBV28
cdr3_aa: CASSRDRVQETQYF
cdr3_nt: TGTGCCAGCAGCCGGGACAGGGTCCAAGAGACCCAGTACTTC

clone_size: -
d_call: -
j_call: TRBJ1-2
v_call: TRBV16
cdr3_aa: CASSQGQFVYGYTF
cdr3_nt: TGTGCCAGCAGCCAAGGCCAGTTCGTCTATGGCTACACCTTC

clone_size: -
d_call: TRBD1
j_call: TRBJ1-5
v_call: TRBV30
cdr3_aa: CAWSVRQGYQPQHF
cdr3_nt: TGTGCCTGGAGTGTACGACAGGGGTATCAGCCCCAGCATTTT

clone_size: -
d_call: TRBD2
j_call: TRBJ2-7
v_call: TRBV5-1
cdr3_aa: CASSLVLAGEPYEQYF
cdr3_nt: TGCGCCAGCAGCTTGGTACTAGCGGGGGAACCCTACGAGCAGTACTTC

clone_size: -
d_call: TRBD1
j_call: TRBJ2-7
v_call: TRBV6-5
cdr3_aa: CASSPGQGAYEQYF
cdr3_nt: TGTGCCAGCAGTCCCGGACAGGGGGCCTACGAGCAGTACTTC

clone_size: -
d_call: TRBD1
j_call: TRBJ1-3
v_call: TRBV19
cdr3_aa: CASSYNRGLSSGNTIYF
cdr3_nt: TGTGCCAGTAGTTACAACAGGGGGCTATCGTCTGGAAACACCATATATTTT

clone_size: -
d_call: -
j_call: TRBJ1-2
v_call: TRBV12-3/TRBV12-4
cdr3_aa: CASSSGFYGYTF
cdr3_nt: TGTGCCAGCAGTTCCGGGTTCTATGGCTACACCTTC

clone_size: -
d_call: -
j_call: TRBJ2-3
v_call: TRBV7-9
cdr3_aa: CASSFLAGASTDTQYF
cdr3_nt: TGTGCCAGCAGTTTCCTTGCAGGGGCGAGCACAGATACGCAGTATTTT

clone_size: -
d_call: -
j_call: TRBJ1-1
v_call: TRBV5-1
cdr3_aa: CASSFGLGDTEAFF
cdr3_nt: TGCGCCAGCAGCTTTGGTCTCGGAGACACTGAAGCTTTCTTT

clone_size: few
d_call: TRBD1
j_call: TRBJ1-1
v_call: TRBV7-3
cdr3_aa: CASSLTGQGLNTEAFF
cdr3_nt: TGTGCCAGCAGCTTAACCGGACAGGGACTGAACACTGAAGCTTTCTTT

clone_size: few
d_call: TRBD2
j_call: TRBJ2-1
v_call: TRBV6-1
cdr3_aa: CASSEAGRGRVVDNEQFF
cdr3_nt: TGTGCCAGCAGTGAAGCAGGGAGAGGGAGGGTAGTCGACAATGAGCAGTTCTTC

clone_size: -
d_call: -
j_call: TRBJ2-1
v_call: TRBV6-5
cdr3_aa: CASSQLQGKGNEQFF
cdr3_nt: TGTGCCAGCAGCCAACTACAGGGAAAAGGCAATGAGCAGTTCTTC

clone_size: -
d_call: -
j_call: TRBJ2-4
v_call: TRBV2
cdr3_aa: CASSDRLRSNIQYF
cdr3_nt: TGTGCCAGCAGTGATCGACTGCGCTCCAACATTCAGTACTTC

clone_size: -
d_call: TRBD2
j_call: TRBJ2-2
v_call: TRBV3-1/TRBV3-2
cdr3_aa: CASSQVGIAGNTGELFF
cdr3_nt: TGTGCCAGCAGCCAAGTGGGTATAGCGGGGAACACCGGGGAGCTGTTTTTT

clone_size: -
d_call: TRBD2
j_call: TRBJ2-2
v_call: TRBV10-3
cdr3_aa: CAPSIEAGGPDTGELFF
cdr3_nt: TGTGCCCCATCGATAGAAGCGGGGGGGCCGGACACCGGGGAGCTGTTTTTT

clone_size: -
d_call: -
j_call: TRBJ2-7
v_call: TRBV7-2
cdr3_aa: CASSLGLGTLYEQYF
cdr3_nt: TGTGCCAGCAGCTTAGGGTTAGGGACTCTGTACGAGCAGTACTTC

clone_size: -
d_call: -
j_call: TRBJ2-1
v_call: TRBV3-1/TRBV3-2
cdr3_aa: CASSRRGGVNNEQFF
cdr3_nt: TGTGCCAGCAGCCGTAGGGGGGGGGTTAACAATGAGCAGTTCTTC

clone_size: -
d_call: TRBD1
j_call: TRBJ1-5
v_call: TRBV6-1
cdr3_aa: CASSEAAGQYSNQPQHF
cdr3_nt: TGTGCCAGCAGTGAAGCGGCGGGACAGTATAGCAATCAGCCCCAGCATTTT

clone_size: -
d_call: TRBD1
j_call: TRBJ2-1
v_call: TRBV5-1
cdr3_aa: CASSLLTGGSYNEQFF
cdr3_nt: TGCGCCAGCAGCTTATTGACAGGGGGTTCCTACAATGAGCAGTTCTTC

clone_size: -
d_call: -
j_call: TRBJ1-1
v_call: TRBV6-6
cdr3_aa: CASSQTGNTEAFF
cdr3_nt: TGTGCCAGCAGTCAGACTGGGAACACTGAAGCTTTCTTT

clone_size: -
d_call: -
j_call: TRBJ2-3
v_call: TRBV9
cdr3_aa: CASSFSEADTQYF
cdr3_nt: TGTGCCAGCAGCTTTAGCGAGGCAGATACGCAGTATTTT